The rows below give T cell receptor beta chains drawn from one sample of a study of T cell changes during pregnancy in multiple sclerosis. Some clones are missing from TCRdb's copy, which holds only in-frame ones; the method was immunoSEQ multiplex PCR. The sample includes 60,000 or so clones, roughly nine tenths of them seen just once. The sequencing used peripheral blood, collected before pregnancy. These receptors were obtained from a female donor with multiple sclerosis, enrolled in a pregnancy study. The CDR3 runs from the conserved cysteine through the conserved F or W. A D gene is named only where the DNA matches it firmly. Some rows mark clone size as missing; the rest say once, few, many or name a class of expanded clone.

D gene,V gene,J gene,clone size,CDR3 DNA,CDR3 protein
NA,TRBV15,TRBJ1-2,NA,TGTGCCACCAGCAGAGATGCTGCAAGGACTGGGAACTATGGCTACACCTTC,CATSRDAARTGNYGYTF
TRBD1,TRBV5-6,TRBJ1-5,once,TGTGCCAGCAGTACCGGGACAGGGGTGAATCAGCCCCAGCATTTT,CASSTGTGVNQPQHF
NA,TRBV27,TRBJ1-1,NA,TGTGCCAGCACCCCTTGGCAGGGAGGCACTGAAGCTTTCTTT,CASTPWQGGTEAFF
NA,TRBV5-1,TRBJ1-1,NA,TGCGCCAGCAGCTTGGAAGCAGGGTTGAACACTGAAGCTTTCTTT,CASSLEAGLNTEAFF
TRBD1,TRBV19,TRBJ1-1,NA,TGTGCCAGTAGTCCGACGGACAGGGGACGCCGAGAAGCTTTCTTT,CASSPTDRGRREAFF
NA,TRBV5-4,TRBJ2-3,NA,TGTGCCAGCAGCCCGGGGAGGAGCACAGATACGCAGTATTTT,CASSPGRSTDTQYF
TRBD1,TRBV7-8,TRBJ2-5,NA,TGTGCGGCGGCGGGACAGGGGTTTGCGGTGACCCAGTACTTC,CAAAGQGFAVTQYF
TRBD2,TRBV9,TRBJ2-3,NA,TGTGCCAGCAGCCGCGGCCCGGGAGGGCGCACAGATACGCAGTATTTT,CASSRGPGGRTDTQYF
TRBD1,TRBV19,TRBJ1-1,few,TGTGCCAGTAGTCGGAGAGGGGGCTGGAGCGGTGAAGCTTTCTTT,CASSRRGGWSGEAFF
TRBD2,TRBV6-1,TRBJ2-1,NA,TGTGCCAGCAGTGAAGGGAGTGCGGGGGGTGAGCAGTTCTTC,CASSEGSAGGEQFF
TRBD1,TRBV9,TRBJ2-7,NA,TGTGCCAGCAGCGCCCGGGGGACAGGGGCCACCTACGAGCAGTACTTC,CASSARGTGATYEQYF
TRBD2,TRBV6-4,TRBJ2-3,NA,TGTGCCAGCAGTGACACTAGCGGAGCCACAGATACGCAGTATTTT,CASSDTSGATDTQYF
NA,TRBV9,TRBJ1-1,NA,TGTGCCAGCAGCGTAGGTATGAACACTGAAGCTTTCTTT,CASSVGMNTEAFF
TRBD1,TRBV7-6,TRBJ2-7,NA,TGTGCCAGCAGCTTAGAACCAGGGACAGATTACGAGCAGTACTTC,CASSLEPGTDYEQYF
NA,TRBV30,TRBJ1-3,NA,TGTGCCTGGAGTGTACTACTCAGCTCTGGAAACACCATATATTTT,CAWSVLLSSGNTIYF
NA,TRBV5-4,TRBJ1-1,NA,TGTGCCAGCAAGTCCAGGGGCCCCGATCGGAAAGCTTTCTTT,CASKSRGPDRKAFF
TRBD1,TRBV9,TRBJ2-2,NA,TGTGCCAGCAGCGCCCAACGGACAGGGCGCACCGGGGAGCTGTTTTTT,CASSAQRTGRTGELFF
NA,TRBV4-3,TRBJ2-3,once,TGCGCCAGCAGCCAACTAGCAGGAGATACGCAGTATTTT,CASSQLAGDTQYF
TRBD1,TRBV2,TRBJ2-7,NA,TGTGCCAGCCGTGATCGGACAGGGTTTGTCGAGCAGTACTTC,CASRDRTGFVEQYF
TRBD1,TRBV15,TRBJ1-1,NA,TGTGCCACCAGCAGAGACCGGGACAGAGACTTT,CATSRDRDRDF
NA,TRBV6-4,TRBJ2-4,NA,TGTGCCAACACAGTCCAGGGGATGGCCAAAAACATTCAGTACTTC,CANTVQGMAKNIQYF
TRBD1,TRBV18,TRBJ1-2,NA,TGTGCCAGCTCACCACCAGGACAGGGGCTAATTAACTATGGCTACACCTTC,CASSPPGQGLINYGYTF
NA,TRBV7-9,TRBJ2-5,NA,TGTGCCAGCAGCCTGGCAGGGGAGCCCGAAGAGACCCAGTACTTC,CASSLAGEPEETQYF
TRBD1,TRBV6-5,TRBJ1-2,NA,TGTGCCAGCAGTTACGGGACAGAGACATATGGCTACACCTTC,CASSYGTETYGYTF
TRBD2,TRBV10-3,TRBJ2-1,NA,TGTGCCATCAGTGAGGGGAGGGTGGGCGATGAGCAGTTCTTC,CAISEGRVGDEQFF
TRBD1,TRBV4-3,TRBJ1-1,NA,TGCGCCAGCAGCCACCGAACAGGGGCTGGGAGTGAAGCTTTCTTT,CASSHRTGAGSEAFF
NA,TRBV29-1,TRBJ1-1,NA,TGCAGCGTCAGGGATACTGAAGCTTTCTTT,CSVRDTEAFF
TRBD2,TRBV5-1,TRBJ2-1,NA,TGCGCCAGCAGCATGGGAGGGATCGGGAGAAATGAGCAGTTCTTC,CASSMGGIGRNEQFF
TRBD1,TRBV9,TRBJ1-5,few,TGTGCCAGCAGCCCCAGGGGGCTCGGCAATCAGCCCCAGCATTTT,CASSPRGLGNQPQHF
NA,TRBV7-9,TRBJ1-6,NA,TGTGCCAGCAGCTTAGCGTTGACAGTGAACCCACCCCTCCACTTT,CASSLALTVNPPLHF
TRBD2,TRBV9,TRBJ2-1,NA,TGTGCCAGCAGCTCCACTAGCGGGGGGGCAGACAATGAGCAGTTCTTC,CASSSTSGGADNEQFF
NA,TRBV12-5,TRBJ1-1,NA,TGTGCTAGTGGTCACGGCACCTTGGGGCCCTACACTGAAGCTTTCTTT,CASGHGTLGPYTEAFF
NA,TRBV9,TRBJ2-2,few,TGTGCCAGCAGCGTAGCTGTTCCCGCCGGGGAGCTGTTTTTT,CASSVAVPAGELFF
NA,TRBV5-5,TRBJ1-3,NA,TGTGCCAGCAGCTCCAGTGCCGACTCTGGAAACACCATATATTTT,CASSSSADSGNTIYF
TRBD1,TRBV6-5,TRBJ1-3,NA,TGTGCCAGCAGTTACATAGGGGGCGGAAACACCATATATTTT,CASSYIGGGNTIYF
TRBD1,TRBV29-1,TRBJ1-5,NA,TGCAGCGTGACAGGGGGCCTTCAGCCCCAGCATTTT,CSVTGGLQPQHF
NA,TRBV18,TRBJ1-1,NA,TGTGCCAGCTCAGGGTATATCGGAGGACTCAACACTGAAGCTTTCTTT,CASSGYIGGLNTEAFF
NA,TRBV7-6,TRBJ2-2,NA,TGTGCCAGCAGCCGGACAGCCACCGGGGAGCTGTTTTTT,CASSRTATGELFF
TRBD1,TRBV6-5,TRBJ2-7,NA,TGTGCCAGCAGTTACTCAGAGGCAGGGGGCTACGAGCAGTACTTC,CASSYSEAGGYEQYF
NA,TRBV13,TRBJ2-1,NA,TGTGCCAGCAGCTTAGGGTCTAGCGCGCCGAATGAGCAGTTCTTC,CASSLGSSAPNEQFF
NA,TRBV7-2,TRBJ1-2,NA,TGTGCCAGCAGCTTCCGCAGGTCTTCTAACTATGGCTACACCTTC,CASSFRRSSNYGYTF
NA,TRBV2,TRBJ2-7,NA,TGTGCCAGCAGTGAAGGCTCTACCTACGAGCAGTACTTC,CASSEGSTYEQYF
TRBD1,TRBV4-2,TRBJ1-2,NA,TGTGCCAGCAGCCAAGAACAGGGGGCTGACTATGGCTACACCTTC,CASSQEQGADYGYTF
NA,TRBV6-5,TRBJ1-2,NA,TGTGCCAGCAGTTACTCGATGAACAGGGTTGGTGGCTACACCTTC,CASSYSMNRVGGYTF
TRBD1,TRBV19,TRBJ2-6,NA,TGTGCCACAGGGACAGTCCTTAGCTCTGGGGCCAACGTCCTGACTTTC,CATGTVLSSGANVLTF
NA,TRBV2,TRBJ2-2,NA,TGTGCCAGCAGTGAACTCAGGGTCCCCGGGGAGCTGTTTTTT,CASSELRVPGELFF